What follows is one T cell receptor beta chain and its context. Its specificity is unknown. Researchers took RNA transcripts and amplified the TCR beta CDR3 regions from them. RT-PCR in the first round (using the HTBI primer set) targeted the TCR CDR3. TCRdb reanalysed the multiplex PCR reads using MiXCR and keeps one entry per CDR3 protein. The table records around 690,000 distinct CDR3 sequences, around 20% of them present only once. Extraction of PBMCs used roughly 9.6 ml of fresh peripheral blood. This specimen belongs to a study of T cells in Graves' hyperthyroidism and ophthalmopathy. Findings and limits, study-wide: Through a model of 13 V-J features, ophthalmopathy was separated from stable hyperthyroidism. Also found in blood were most expanded thyroid clonotypes above 0.001. Ophthalmopathy, which appeared later, was predicted by the model a median 6.5 months before onset.

This clonotype originated in a man in his thirties or forties with Graves' ophthalmopathy. Sequencing was performed on blood.

CDR3 loop: CSADRYNEQFF. The CDR3 DNA reads as TGCAGTGCCGATAGATACAATGAGCAGTTCTTC. The rearrangement joins TRBV20-1 to TRBJ2-1; D not certain. Per the germline V gene, CDR1 is DFQATT and CDR2 is SNEGSKA (reference sequence). Trimming left V 6 bases short and J 4 bases short, with 7 bases between. The CDR3 sequence is 11 residues long.